Listed here are 10 T cell receptor beta chains from one sample, sequenced in a study of CD8+CD57+ T cells in acquired aplastic anemia. Using genomic DNA as the template, TCR beta VDJ and CDR3 profiling was carried out. TCRdb called the reads again in MiXCR, with one record for every CDR3 protein. The table has around 200,000 distinct CDR3 sequences, roughly 45% seen once; the top ten hold 20%. An expansion of CD8+CD57+ cells by flow cytometry had been shown in patients chosen for sequencing. The sequenced material came from sorted CD4+, CD8+, or CD8+CD57+ T cells (not recorded which) from PBMCs. These receptors were collected from a human donor with aplastic anemia.

J is TRBJ1-5 and V is TRBV6-1, with 11 bases aligning to TRBD1. Germline V gene lookup returns CDR1 MNHNS and CDR2 SASEGT. Germline trimming cut 6 bases from V and 7 bases from J; bases unmatched to any gene: 5. This CDR3 has 14 amino acids. The CDR3 loop reads CASRSDRGQQPQHF. CDR3 bases: TGTGCCAGCAGGTCGGACAGGGGGCAACAGCCCCAGCATTTT.

Concerning this clonotype itself: Lacking the conserved final phenylalanine or tryptophan, this CDR3 likely reflects a read error. No DNA is shown, since the ends of the CDR3 on it are uncertain; the CDR3 is the one TCRdb lists. The V gene is TRBV9, the J gene TRBJ1-3; the D call in the table, TRBD1, was not verified against the DNA. The CDR3 has 8 residues if both end residues are counted. Germline V lookup: CDR1 SGDLS, CDR2 YYNGEE. This CDR3 is CASSPGTE.

The chain has TRBV19 and TRBJ2-7; 8 nucleotides line up with TRBD1. Trimming cost V 8 bases and J 3 bases; bases outside gene matches: 6. This CDR3 contains 13 residues. Germline V lookup: CDR1 LNHDA, CDR2 SQIVND (reference sequence). The CDR3 region is CASSTGEGYEQYF. The CDR3, as DNA: TGTGCCAGTTCGACAGGGGAAGGCTACGAGCAGTACTTC.

The V and J genes are TRBV9 and TRBJ2-7; D is undetermined. The CDR3 is made up of 13 amino acids. V shed 1 base and J shed 0 bases, with 5 bases lying between them. Germline-derived CDR1 and CDR2 are SGDLS and YYNGEE. The CDR3 is CASSVTPSYEQYF. In DNA form, the CDR3 reads TGTGCCAGCAGCGTAACTCCCTCCTACGAGCAGTACTTC.

The chain combines TRBV2 with TRBJ1-4; 8 bases are shared with TRBD1. Germline V lookup: CDR1 SNHLY, CDR2 FYNNEI. V lost 7 bases and J lost 7; bases outside the gene matches: 8. The CDR3 is 14 amino acids. CDR3 sequence reads: CASIDRQGLEKLFF. The CDR3 DNA reads TGTGCCAGCATTGACCGACAGGGGCTTGAAAAACTGTTTTTT.

In regard to this clonotype: A read error is likely, as this CDR3 ends without the conserved phenylalanine or tryptophan. This chain connects TRBV10-2 to TRBJ2-1; 10 bases are shared with TRBD2. J was trimmed by 8 bases and V by 5 bases; bases with no gene match: 9. The CDR3 is 15 amino acids. CDR1 and CDR2 (germline): WSHSY, SAAADI. The CDR3 nucleotides read TGCGCCAGCAGTAAACAGCGGGAGGGCCGGGATGAGCAGTTCTAC. Translation: CASSKQREGRDEQFY.

The V and J genes are TRBV19 and TRBJ2-7; 7 nucleotides match TRBD2. CDR3 length equals 13 residues. The trim removed 8 bases at V and 5 bases at J, leaving 9 bases unmatched. In germline, CDR1 is LNHDA, CDR2 SQIVND (reference sequence). The CDR3 loop is CASYSPGRDEQYF. The CDR3 nucleotides read TGTGCCAGTTACTCTCCAGGGAGGGACGAGCAGTACTTC.

In DNA, the CDR3 is TGTGCCAGCAGTCGGGATGGACAAGGGTCACCCCAGCATTTT. This gives the protein CASSRDGQGSPQHF. This chain uses TRBV6-6 with TRBJ1-5; TRBD1 is a possible D gene (5 bases). CDR3 length equals 14 residues. V was pared by 5 bases and J by 10 bases, with 18 bases between. Germline values: CDR1 MNHNY, CDR2 SVGAGI (reference sequence).

This chain links TRBV18 with TRBJ1-2; possibly TRBD1 for D (6 bases). The length of the CDR3 is 13 residues. Germline loops: CDR1 KGHSH, CDR2 LQKENI. V was pared by 2 bases and J by 6 bases, with 10 bases between. CDR3 in DNA: TGTGCCAGCTCACCAAAACAGGGCCATGGCTACACCTTC. It is translated as CASSPKQGHGYTF.

The V call is TRBV24-1, the J call TRBJ1-4, with a possible D match to TRBD1 (6 bases). Looked up from germline, CDR1 is KGHDR and CDR2 is SFDVKD. Trimming cost V 11 bases and J 6 bases, with 27 bases left between them. This CDR3 has 17 amino acids. The CDR3 protein is CASTDSGREGGYEKLFF. The CDR3 coding sequence is TGTGCCAGCACTGATTCGGGAAGGGAAGGGGGATATGAAAAACTGTTTTTT.